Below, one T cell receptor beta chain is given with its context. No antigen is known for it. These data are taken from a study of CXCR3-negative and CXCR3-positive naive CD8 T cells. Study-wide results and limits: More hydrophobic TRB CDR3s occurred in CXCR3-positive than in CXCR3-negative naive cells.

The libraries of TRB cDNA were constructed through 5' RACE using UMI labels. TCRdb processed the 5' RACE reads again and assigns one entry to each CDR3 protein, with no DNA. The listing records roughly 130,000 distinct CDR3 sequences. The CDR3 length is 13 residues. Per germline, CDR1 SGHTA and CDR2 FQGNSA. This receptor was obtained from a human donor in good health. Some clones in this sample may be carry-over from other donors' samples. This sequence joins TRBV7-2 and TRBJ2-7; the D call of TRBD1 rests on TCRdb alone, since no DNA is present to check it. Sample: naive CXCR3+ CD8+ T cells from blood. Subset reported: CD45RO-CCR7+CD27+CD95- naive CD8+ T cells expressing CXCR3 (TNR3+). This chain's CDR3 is CASSLGPRDEQYF.